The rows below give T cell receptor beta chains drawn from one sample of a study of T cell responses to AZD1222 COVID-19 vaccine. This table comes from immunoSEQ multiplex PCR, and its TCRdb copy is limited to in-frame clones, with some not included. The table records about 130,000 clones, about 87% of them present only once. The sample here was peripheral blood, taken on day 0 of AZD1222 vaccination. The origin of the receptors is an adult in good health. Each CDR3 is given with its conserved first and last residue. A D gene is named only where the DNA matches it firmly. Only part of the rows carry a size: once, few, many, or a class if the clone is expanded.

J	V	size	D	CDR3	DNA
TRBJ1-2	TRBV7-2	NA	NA	CASSLNQGGSGYTF	TGTGCCAGCAGCTTAAATCAGGGAGGAAGTGGCTACACCTTC
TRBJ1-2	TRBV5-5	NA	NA	CASSLALGPGYGYTF	TGTGCCAGCAGCTTGGCCCTGGGGCCCGGGTATGGCTACACCTTC
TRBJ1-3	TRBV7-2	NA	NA	CASSPWGGGGNTIYF	TGTGCCAGCAGCCCGTGGGGAGGTGGCGGAAACACCATATATTTT
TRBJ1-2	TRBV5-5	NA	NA	CASSLDRPSYYGYTF	TGTGCCAGCAGCTTGGACAGGCCCTCATACTATGGCTACACCTTC
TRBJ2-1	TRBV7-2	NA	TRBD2	CASSLVLAGAEQFF	TGTGCCAGCAGCTTAGTCCTAGCGGGGGCGGAGCAGTTCTTC
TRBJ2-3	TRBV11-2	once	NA	CASSFEGTDTQYF	TGTGCCAGCAGCTTCGAAGGCACAGATACGCAGTATTTT
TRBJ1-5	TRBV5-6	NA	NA	CASSLSTGTALQPQHF	TGTGCCAGCAGCTTGTCCACCGGAACAGCGTTACAGCCCCAGCATTTT
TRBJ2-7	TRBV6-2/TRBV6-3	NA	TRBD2	CASSLRGGSYEQYF	TGTGCCAGCAGTTTACGGGGGGGTTCCTACGAGCAGTACTTC
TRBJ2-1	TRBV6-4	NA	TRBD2	CASSDGLAGNEQFF	TGTGCCAGCAGTGACGGACTAGCGGGAAATGAGCAGTTCTTC
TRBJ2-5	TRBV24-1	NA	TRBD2	CATSDSLAGDLETQYF	TGTGCCACCAGTGATTCACTAGCGGGGGATTTAGAGACCCAGTACTTC
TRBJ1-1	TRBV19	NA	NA	CASSIDQGKKIDDMNTEAFF	TGTGCCAGTAGTATAGATCAGGGCAAAAAAATCGACGATATGAACACTGAAGCTTTCTTT
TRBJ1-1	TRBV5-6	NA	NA	CASSLEAGNTEAFF	TGTGCCAGCAGCTTGGAGGCGGGGAACACTGAAGCTTTCTTT
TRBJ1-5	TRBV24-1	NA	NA	CATSDGLAAGNQPQHF	TGTGCCACCAGTGATGGATTAGCCGCAGGCAATCAGCCCCAGCATTTT
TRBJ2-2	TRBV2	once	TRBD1	CASRIQGANTGELFF	TGTGCCAGCAGGATTCAGGGGGCTAACACCGGGGAGCTGTTTTTT
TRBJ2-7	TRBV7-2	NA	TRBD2	CASWEGLAGKGLGYEQYF	TGTGCCAGCTGGGAGGGACTAGCGGGGAAGGGATTGGGCTACGAGCAGTACTTC
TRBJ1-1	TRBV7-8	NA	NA	CASSVREGNTEAFF	TGTGCCAGCAGTGTTCGGGAGGGGAACACTGAAGCTTTCTTT
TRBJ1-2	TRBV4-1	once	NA	CASSHLGTLFPEGYTF	TGCGCCAGCAGCCACCTGGGGACACTTTTTCCGGAGGGCTACACCTTC
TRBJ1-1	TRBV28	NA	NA	CASCAGYIEAFF	TGTGCCAGCTGCGCAGGCTATATTGAAGCTTTCTTT
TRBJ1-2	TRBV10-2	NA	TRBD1	CARPDRVTRFVSYTF	TGCGCCAGGCCAGACAGGGTCACTAGGTTTGTTTCCTACACCTTC
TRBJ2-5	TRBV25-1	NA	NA	CASSEEGVRETQYF	TGTGCCAGCAGTGAAGAGGGGGTTAGGGAGACCCAGTACTTC
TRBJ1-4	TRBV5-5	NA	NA	CASSHGGNEKLFF	TGTGCCAGCAGCCATGGGGGGAATGAAAAACTGTTTTTT
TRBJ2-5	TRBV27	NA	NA	CASSYQYGQEETQYF	TGTGCCAGCAGCTACCAGTACGGCCAGGAAGAGACCCAGTACTTC
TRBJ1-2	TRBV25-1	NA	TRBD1	CASSEVTGVHGYTF	TGTGCCAGCAGTGAGGTCACAGGGGTCCATGGCTACACCTTC
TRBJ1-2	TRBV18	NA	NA	CASSPKGNYGYTF	TGTGCCAGCTCACCAAAGGGTAACTATGGCTACACCTTC
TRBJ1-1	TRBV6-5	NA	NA	CASSYSGGRGNTEAFF	TGTGCCAGCAGTTACTCGGGGGGGCGTGGGAACACTGAAGCTTTCTTT
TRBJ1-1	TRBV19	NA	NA	CASKYSGGTEAFF	TGTGCCAGTAAGTACAGCGGGGGCACTGAAGCTTTCTTT
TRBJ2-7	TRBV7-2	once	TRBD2	CASTSGETSQYF	TGTGCCAGCACTAGCGGTGAAACTTCGCAGTACTTC
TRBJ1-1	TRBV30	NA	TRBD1	CACSGQANTEAFF	TGTGCCTGTTCGGGACAGGCGAACACTGAAGCTTTCTTT
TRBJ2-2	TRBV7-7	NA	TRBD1	CASSSGTGGSANTGELFF	TGTGCCAGCAGCTCCGGGACAGGGGGCTCAGCGAACACCGGGGAGCTGTTTTTT
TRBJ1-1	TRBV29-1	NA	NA	CSVVKDTEAFF	TGCAGCGTTGTCAAGGATACTGAAGCTTTCTTT
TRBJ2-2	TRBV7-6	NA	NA	CASSLQRGELFF	TGTGCCAGCAGCCTCCAGAGGGGGGAGCTGTTTTTT
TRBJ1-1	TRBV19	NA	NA	CASSDRSVTEAFF	TGTGCCAGTAGCGACAGGTCTGTGACTGAAGCTTTCTTT
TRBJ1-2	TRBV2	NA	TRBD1	CATGTGGDGYTF	TGTGCCACTGGGACAGGGGGCGACGGCTACACCTTC
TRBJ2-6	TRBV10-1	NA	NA	CASSDHGAGANVLTF	TGCGCCAGCAGTGATCACGGGGCTGGGGCCAACGTCCTGACTTTC
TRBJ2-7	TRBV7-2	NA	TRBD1	CASRWDRGSSYEQYF	TGTGCCAGCAGATGGGACAGGGGGAGCTCCTACGAGCAGTACTTC
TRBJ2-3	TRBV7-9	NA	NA	CASSGGGADTQYF	TGTGCCAGCAGCGGAGGGGGGGCAGATACGCAGTATTTT
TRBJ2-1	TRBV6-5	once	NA	CASSKSNEQFF	TGTGCCAGCAGTAAAAGCAATGAGCAGTTCTTC
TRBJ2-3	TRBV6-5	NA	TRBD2	CASSRAGGKDTQYF	TGTGCCAGCAGTCGAGCGGGGGGGAAGGATACGCAGTATTTT
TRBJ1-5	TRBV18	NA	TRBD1	CASSLTRTGGDQPQHF	TGTGCCAGCTCACTGACTCGAACAGGGGGTGATCAGCCCCAGCATTTT
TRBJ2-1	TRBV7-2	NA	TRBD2	CASLSGGSFYNEQFF	TGTGCCAGCCTCAGCGGGGGTTCTTTTTACAATGAGCAGTTCTTC
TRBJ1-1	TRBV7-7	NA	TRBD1	CASSPLRTGDLITEAFF	TGTGCCAGCAGCCCCCTCCGGACAGGGGACCTGATCACTGAAGCTTTCTTT
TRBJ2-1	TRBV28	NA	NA	CASSLGGPGFSYNEQFF	TGTGCCAGCAGTTTAGGCGGGCCGGGTTTCTCCTACAATGAGCAGTTCTTC
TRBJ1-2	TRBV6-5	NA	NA	CASSYSAGAGGYTF	TGTGCCAGCAGTTACTCGGCGGGCGCGGGGGGCTACACCTTC
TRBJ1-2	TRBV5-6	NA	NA	CASSLLGANYGYTF	TGTGCCAGCAGCTTGCTTGGGGCTAACTATGGCTACACCTTC
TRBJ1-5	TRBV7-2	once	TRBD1	CASSSFPGTGNQPQHF	TGTGCCAGCAGCTCGTTCCCCGGGACAGGCAATCAGCCCCAGCATTTT
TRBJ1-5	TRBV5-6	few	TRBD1	CASSLIGTGNRAQHF	TGTGCCAGCAGCTTGATCGGGACAGGGAACCGGGCCCAGCATTTT
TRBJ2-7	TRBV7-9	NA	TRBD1	CAINLLGTGVNEQYF	TGTGCCATCAACCTCCTGGGGACAGGGGTGAACGAGCAGTACTTC
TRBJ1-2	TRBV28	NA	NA	CASSLTGTYGYTF	TGTGCCAGCAGTTTGACGGGAACTTATGGCTACACCTTC
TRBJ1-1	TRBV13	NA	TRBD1	CASSTGGPNTEAFF	TGTGCCAGCAGCACAGGGGGGCCGAACACTGAAGCTTTCTTT
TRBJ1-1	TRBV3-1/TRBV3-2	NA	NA	CASNLGGTQAEAFF	TGTGCCAGCAACCTTGGAGGGACGCAAGCTGAAGCTTTCTTT
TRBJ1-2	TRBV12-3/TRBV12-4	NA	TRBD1	CASSPDRTHGYTF	TGTGCCAGCAGCCCGGACAGGACGCATGGCTACACCTTC
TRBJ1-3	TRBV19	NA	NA	CASTWGGAGNTIYF	TGTGCCAGTACTTGGGGGGGTGCTGGAAACACCATATATTTT